Below are 19 T cell receptor beta chains sequenced from a single sample in a study of cytomegalovirus exposure and HLA in healthy donors. This PCR relied on a set of 60 Vbeta primers and 13 Jbeta primers. Using immunoSEQ multiplex PCR, the repertoire was profiled, and TCRdb retains in-frame clones only, with some absent. The table has around 99,000 clones, 73% seen once. What was sequenced was PBMCs. The receptors were gathered from a man between 40 and 49 years old in good health and CMV-seronegative.

V and J are TRBV9 and TRBJ1-5; TRBD1 agrees at 10 bases. This CDR3 spans 18 amino acids. The junction had 13 bases not matched to a gene; V was cut back by 0 bases and J by 7 bases. Germline-derived CDR1 and CDR2 are SGDLS and YYNGEE. CDR3 amino acids: CASSVDVGTGAIGQPQHF. CDR3 in DNA: TGTGCCAGCAGCGTAGATGTGGGGACAGGGGCGATTGGGCAGCCCCAGCATTTT.

The rearrangement joins TRBV6-1 to TRBJ1-1; no firm D call. The CDR3 is 12 amino acids. The V gene lost 8 bases and the J gene lost 8 bases, with 15 bases spanning the gap. Germline CDR1 reads MNHNS; CDR2 reads SASEGT. This chain's CDR3 is CASLPRHGEAFF. The CDR3 nucleotides read TGTGCCAGCCTACCAAGACATGGGGAAGCTTTCTTT.

V is TRBV7-8 and J is TRBJ2-7, with TRBD2 matching 8 bases. After removal of 4 bases from V and 6 bases from J, the junction contained 11 bases not matched to a gene. CDR1 and CDR2 (germline): SGHVS, FQNEAQ. This CDR3 is 15 amino acids long. CDR3 sequence reads: CASSSAGGISTEQYF. The CDR3 nucleotides are TGTGCCAGCAGCTCCGCGGGGGGAATATCAACCGAGCAGTACTTC.

V gene TRBV9 combines with J gene TRBJ2-4; 9 bases match TRBD2. V shed 2 bases, J shed 0 bases, and the junction held 0 bases outside the gene matches. The CDR3 extends over 15 amino acids. CDR1 is SGDLS and CDR2 is YYNGEE in the germline V gene. The CDR3 region has the DNA TGTGCCAGCAGCGTTAGCGGGGGAGCCAAAAACATTCAGTACTTC. Its translation: CASSVSGGAKNIQYF.

The V call is TRBV9, the J call TRBJ1-5, with 8 bases fitting TRBD1. With V trimmed by 3 bases and J by 1 base, 6 bases remained unmatched. Germline V gene lookup returns CDR1 SGDLS and CDR2 YYNGEE. The CDR3 consists of 16 residues. The CDR3 DNA reads as TGTGCCAGCAGCGCCCGACAGGGGTTGAGCAATCAGCCCCAGCATTTT. Amino acids: CASSARQGLSNQPQHF. The entire variable domain, with the rest obtained from reference TRBV9 and TRBJ1-5, is as follows: DSGVTQTPKHLITATGQRVTLRCSPRSGDLSVYWYQQSLDQGLQFLIQYYNGEERAKGNILERFSAQQFPDLHSELNLSSLELGDSALYFCASSARQGLSNQPQHFGDGTRLSIL.

The V gene is TRBV5-1, the J gene TRBJ1-6, with TRBD1 matching 9 bases. Germline-derived CDR1 and CDR2 are SGHRS and YFSETQ. V shed 5 bases and J 7 bases; nucleotides not matched to a gene: 7. CDR3 size: 15 residues. The CDR3 nucleotides are TGCGCCAGCAGAAATTCGGGACAGGGCAATTCACCCCTCCACTTT. Its protein product is CASRNSGQGNSPLHF.

The rearrangement uses TRBV5-4 and TRBJ1-6, with TRBD1 identical over 7 bases. Unmatched junction bases numbered 10, after V lost 5 bases and J lost 5 bases. The CDR3 runs 16 residues. Germline CDR1 is SGHNT and CDR2 is YYREEE (reference sequence). This CDR3 reads CASRQKGARNNSPLHF. For the CDR3, the DNA is TGTGCCAGCAGACAAAAGGGGGCGCGGAATAATTCACCCCTCCACTTT.

The chain recombines TRBV28 with TRBJ1-5; no definite D call. CDR3 length: 12 amino acids. The V and J ends lost 7 bases and 8 bases respectively, with 12 bases between them. The V gene's germline CDR1 is MDHEN and CDR2 SYDVKM. DNA for the CDR3: TGTGCCAGCACGTATCCCGGGGAGCCCCAGCATTTT. It codes for CASTYPGEPQHF. Looking up the rest from reference TRBV28 and TRBJ1-5 gives the full variable domain: DVKVTQSSRYLVKRTGEKVFLECVQDMDHENMFWYRQDPGLGLRLIYFSYDVKMKEKGDIPEGYSVSREKKERFSLILESASTNQTSMYLCASTYPGEPQHFGDGTRLSIL.

This clone showed up just a few times. The chain has TRBV7-2 and TRBJ2-7; D is unclear. Trimming shortened V by 0 bases and J by 3 bases, and 6 bases separated the two germline ends. The CDR3 spans 13 residues. Germline V lookup: CDR1 SGHTA, CDR2 FQGNSA. The CDR3 region has the DNA TGTGCCAGCAGCTTAGCGGCAGGCTACGAGCAGTACTTC. Residues: CASSLAAGYEQYF.

This clone was found a few times. This sequence joins TRBV19 and TRBJ2-7; 8 bases agree with TRBD1. V was pared by 3 bases and J by 2 bases, with 3 bases of the junction left unmatched. This CDR3 spans 14 amino acids. Germline lookup yields CDR1 LNHDA and CDR2 SQIVND (reference sequence). CDR3 nucleotides: TGTGCCAGTAGTATGGGGACAGGAGCCTACGAGCAGTACTTC. The encoded protein is CASSMGTGAYEQYF. Combining the CDR3 with reference TRBV19 and TRBJ2-7 gives the whole variable domain DGGITQSPKYLFRKEGQNVTLSCEQNLNHDAMYWYRQDPGQGLRLIYYSQIVNDFQKGDIAEGYSVSREKKESFPLTVTSAQKNPTAFYLCASSMGTGAYEQYFGPGTRLTVT.

This chain connects TRBV7-3 to TRBJ2-2, with TRBD1 matching over 7 bases. The germline V gene encodes CDR1 SGHTA and CDR2 FQGTGA. The CDR3 has 14 residues. V dropped 3 bases and J dropped 4; count of bases not matched to a gene: 2. CDR3 sequence: CASSFRQGTGELFF. CDR3 coding DNA: TGTGCCAGCAGCTTTAGACAGGGCACCGGGGAGCTGTTTTTT.

This chain joins TRBV19 and TRBJ2-7, with 7 bases identical to TRBD1. J lost 4 bases, V lost 3 bases, and 12 bases had no gene match. There are 16 residues in the CDR3. Looked up from germline, CDR1 is LNHDA and CDR2 is SQIVND (reference sequence). The CDR3, as DNA: TGTGCCAGTAGTATTGCCGACGGTCGCAGGGGGTACGAGCAGTACTTC. It yields the protein CASSIADGRRGYEQYF.

In nucleotides, the CDR3 is TGTGCCAGCAGGGCCCGACAGGGGACGACCGGGGAGCTGTTTTTT. This gives the protein CASRARQGTTGELFF. The chain couples TRBV6-6 to TRBJ2-2, with TRBD1 matching 8 bases. Germline assignment: CDR1 MNHNY and CDR2 SVGAGI (reference sequence). J lost 5 bases, V lost 6 bases, and 8 bases had no gene match. The CDR3 totals 15 residues.

This clone came up a few times. This chain links TRBV18 with TRBJ1-2, with TRBD1 matching over 7 bases. This CDR3 has 15 residues. J gave up 6 bases and V 3 bases, and 10 bases lay outside the gene matches. The germline CDR1 and CDR2 sequences are KGHSH and LQKENI. The CDR3 reads CASSPRDRERDGYTF. CDR3 bases: TGTGCCAGCTCACCCCGCGACAGGGAACGGGATGGCTACACCTTC.

This chain uses TRBV9 with TRBJ2-5; 7 bases match TRBD2. The germline V gene encodes CDR1 SGDLS and CDR2 YYNGEE. This CDR3 spans 15 amino acids. V gave up 3 bases and J gave up 5 bases; unmatched junction bases: 10. CDR3 loop: CASSAHGGGGETQYF. As DNA, the CDR3 is TGTGCCAGCAGCGCCCATGGGGGGGGAGGGGAGACCCAGTACTTC.

V usage is TRBV2 and J usage is TRBJ2-3; D gene unclear. The CDR3 is made up of 13 amino acids. V lost 7 bases, J lost 2 bases, and 10 bases lay in between. The germline gives CDR1 SNHLY, CDR2 FYNNEI. The CDR3 is CASIGRITDTQYF. CDR3 coding DNA: TGTGCCAGCATCGGCAGGATCACAGATACGCAGTATTTT.

The chain employs TRBV5-4 and TRBJ2-1; D is unresolved. CDR1 and CDR2 (germline): SGHNT, YYREEE (reference sequence). The CDR3 has 12 amino acids. The V end lost 4 bases, the J end lost 7 bases, and 9 bases lay between the germline ends. CDR3 region: CASSHTVNEQFF. For the CDR3, the DNA is TGTGCCAGCAGCCACACAGTTAATGAGCAGTTCTTC. Full variable domain (outside the CDR3, taken from reference TRBV5-4 and TRBJ2-1): ETGVTQSPTHLIKTRGQQVTLRCSSQSGHNTVSWYQQALGQGPQFIFQYYREEENGRGNFPPRFSGLQFPNYSSELNVNALELDDSALYLCASSHTVNEQFFGPGTRLTVL.

V and J are TRBV30 and TRBJ2-2; possibly TRBD2 for D (6 bases). From germline, CDR1 is GTSNPN and CDR2 SVGIG (reference sequence). CDR3 length equals 14 residues. V lost 3 bases to trimming and J lost 8 bases, with 16 bases between them. CDR3 sequence: CAWRKPGLGGELFF. The CDR3 DNA reads TGTGCCTGGAGGAAGCCGGGACTCGGGGGGGAGCTGTTTTTT.

The chain recombines TRBV29-1 with TRBJ2-7; no firm D call. V lost 4 bases to trimming and J lost 2 bases, with 12 bases between them. This CDR3 has 13 residues. Germline V CDR1 and CDR2: SQVTM, ANQGSEA. CDR3 coding DNA: TGCAGCGTTGGGGTGGCAGGCCCCTACGAGCAGTACTTC. The encoded protein is CSVGVAGPYEQYF.